Each of the 8 T cell receptor beta chains below was sequenced from the same sample in a study of beta chain features in type 1 diabetes (dated by TCRdb to the late 2010s). Results the study describes overall, beyond this receptor: Type 1 diabetes patients showed a moderate but significant shortening of TCRB CDR3 length in all four CD4+ subsets.

The method behind the library was the immunoSEQ multiplex PCR assay. The entire isolated RNA was reverse transcribed using the High Capacity cDNA Reverse Transcription Kit, and thus expressed TCRB transcripts were sequenced. In its TCRdb copy, this immuneACCESS table keeps in-frame sequences only and misses some clones. Where compared with another copy, unresolved V genes explain less than half of these, and the others have no known cause. For this sample the table gives roughly 330,000 clones, of which 13% were detected only once. Roughly 0.015% of the sample is in the top ten clones. Their antigen targets remain unknown. Sequencing was performed on naive CD4+ T cells from blood. Interpreted using the paper, the cell subset or site label stands for: true naive CD4+ T cells. The origin of the receptors is a young woman with type 1 diabetes.

This clone was seen a few times. The chain carries TRBV19 and TRBJ2-5, with 8 bases identical to TRBD2. The germline gives CDR1 LNHDA, CDR2 SQIVND (reference sequence). This CDR3 comprises 14 residues. V lost 6 bases, J lost 0 bases, and 3 bases stayed unmatched. CDR3 region: CASRSGGDQETQYF. Here the CDR3 DNA reads TGTGCCAGTAGGTCGGGGGGGGACCAAGAGACCCAGTACTTC.

The V and J genes are TRBV5-1 and TRBJ2-3; 7 positions agree with TRBD2. Germline CDR1 SGHRS, CDR2 YFSETQ. V lost 5 bases and J lost 4; bases outside the gene matches: 13. The CDR3 runs to 16 residues. The chain's CDR3 is CASRPLVAGGPDTQYF. Written as DNA, the CDR3 is TGCGCCAGCAGACCCCTGGTAGCGGGTGGACCAGATACGCAGTATTTT.

This clone has only a few counts. The rearrangement links TRBV7-9 to TRBJ1-2; no definite D call. V gave up 0 bases and J gave up 5 bases, with 13 bases separating them. CDR1 is SEHNR, CDR2 FQNEAQ, per germline (reference sequence). This CDR3 comprises 15 residues. CDR3 sequence reads: CASSLARVHLYGYTF. DNA of the CDR3: TGTGCCAGCAGCTTAGCGAGGGTTCACCTTTATGGCTACACCTTC.

The chain recombines TRBV18 with TRBJ2-5, with 12 nucleotides matching TRBD2. After removal of 5 bases from V and 5 bases from J, the junction contained 12 bases not matched to a gene. CDR1 and CDR2 from the germline V gene are KGHSH and LQKENI. CDR3 length equals 17 residues. The CDR3 spells CASSSGLAGPHGETQYF. The CDR3 nucleotides read TGTGCCAGCTCATCTGGACTAGCGGGACCACATGGGGAGACCCAGTACTTC. The whole variable domain, remainder taken from reference TRBV18 and TRBJ2-5, is NAGVMQNPRHLVRRRGQEARLRCSPMKGHSHVYWYRQLPEEGLKFMVYLQKENIIDESGMPKERFSAEFPKEGPSILRIQQVVRGDSAAYFCASSSGLAGPHGETQYFGPGTRLLVL.

In its sample, this clone was seen a few times. The chain joins TRBV7-9 to TRBJ2-5; the D gene is possibly TRBD2 (5 bases). The CDR3 is 16 amino acids. V was trimmed by 5 bases and J by 5 bases, leaving 21 bases between them. The germline CDR1 and CDR2 sequences are SEHNR and FQNEAQ (reference sequence). CDR3: CASSPRRGVELETQYF. CDR3 sequence (DNA): TGTGCCAGCAGCCCCCGACGGGGAGTGGAATTGGAGACCCAGTACTTC.

The J gene is TRBJ2-7, the V gene TRBV10-3, with 13 nucleotides matching TRBD2. The CDR3 runs to 15 residues. From germline, CDR1 is ENHRY and CDR2 SYGVKD. Unmatched junction bases numbered 5, after V lost 4 bases and J lost 5 bases. CDR3 bases: TGTGCCATCAGTGGGACTAGCGGGAGATCCCACGAGCAGTACTTC. Residues: CAISGTSGRSHEQYF.

V gene TRBV28 combines with J gene TRBJ2-3; 9 nucleotides align to TRBD2. J lost 8 bases, V lost 5 bases, and 17 bases had no gene match. This CDR3 region has 17 residues. From germline, CDR1 is MDHEN and CDR2 SYDVKM. The CDR3 bases are TGTGCCAGCAGTACAAGGGGGAAAGCGGGAGGAGCGGGTACGCAGTATTTT. Its protein is CASSTRGKAGGAGTQYF.

This rearrangement joins TRBV7-2 to TRBJ2-7; 10 bases line up with TRBD2. With V trimmed by 4 bases and J by 4 bases, 4 bases remained unmatched. This CDR3 is 14 amino acids long. Looked up from germline, CDR1 is SGHTA and CDR2 is FQGNSA. CDR3 loop: CASSSLAGAYEQYV. CDR3 DNA: TGTGCCAGCAGCTCCCTAGCGGGAGCATACGAGCAGTACGTC.